This TCR beta chain is drawn from a study of CXCR3-negative and CXCR3-positive naive CD8 T cells. Identification of naive CD8+ T cells rested on CD45RO-CCR7+CD27+CD95- status. Details on this clonotype: Its target is unknown.

Germline V lookup: CDR1 SEHNR, CDR2 FQNEAQ (reference sequence). This CDR3 is 15 amino acids long. General study points: Naive cells that were CXCR3-positive had more hydrophobic TRB CDR3s (compared with CXCR3-negative naive cells). Surface CD5 was comparable between naive subsets; TCR strength was inferred from TRB CDR3 properties.

Each TRB cDNA library was prepared by 5' RACE (with UMI labels). TCRdb processed the 5' RACE reads again and assigns one entry to each CDR3 protein, with no DNA. This table lists some 140,000 distinct CDR3 sequences. The sequenced sample was naive CXCR3+ CD8+ T cells from blood. The subset was: CD45RO-CCR7+CD27+CD95- naive CD8+ T cells expressing CXCR3 (TNR3+). This TCR derives from a human donor in good health. Some clones in this sample may be carry-over from other donors' samples. V usage is TRBV7-9 and J usage is TRBJ1-1; TCRdb reports TRBD1, a call that lacks DNA to check it against. This CDR3 reads CASSPPTPRNTEAFF.